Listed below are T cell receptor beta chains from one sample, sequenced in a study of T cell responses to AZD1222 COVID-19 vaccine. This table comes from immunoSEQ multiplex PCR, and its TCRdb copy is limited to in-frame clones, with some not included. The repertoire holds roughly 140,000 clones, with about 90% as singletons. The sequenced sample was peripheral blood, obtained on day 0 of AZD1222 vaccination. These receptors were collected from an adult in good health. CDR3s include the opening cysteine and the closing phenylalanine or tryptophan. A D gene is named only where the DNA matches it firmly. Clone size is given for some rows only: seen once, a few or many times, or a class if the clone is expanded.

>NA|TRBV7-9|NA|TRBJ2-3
CASSQGTSTDTQYF
TGTGCCAGCAGCCAAGGGACTAGCACAGATACGCAGTATTTT
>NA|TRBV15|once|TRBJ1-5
CATSRDRVGGQPQHF
TGTGCCACCAGCAGAGACAGGGTAGGAGGTCAGCCCCAGCATTTT
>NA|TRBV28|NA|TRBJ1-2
CASSWYRSSNGYTF
TGTGCCAGCAGTTGGTACAGGTCGAGCAATGGCTACACCTTC
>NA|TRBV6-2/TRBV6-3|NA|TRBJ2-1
CASSYSDFRYNEQFF
TGTGCCAGCAGTTACTCGGACTTCCGTTACAATGAGCAGTTCTTC
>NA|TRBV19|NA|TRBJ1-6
CASTQGSYNSPLHF
TGTGCCAGTACCCAGGGTTCCTATAATTCACCCCTCCACTTT
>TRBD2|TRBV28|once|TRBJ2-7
CASTGGATYEQYF
TGTGCCAGCACGGGGGGTGCCACCTACGAGCAGTACTTC
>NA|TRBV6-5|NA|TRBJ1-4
CASSYLGAVEKLFF
TGTGCCAGCAGTTATTTGGGGGCGGTTGAAAAACTGTTTTTT
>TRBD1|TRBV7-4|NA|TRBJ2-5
CASSLFLGRTGGTETQYF
TGTGCCAGCAGCTTATTCCTAGGGCGGACAGGGGGAACAGAGACCCAGTACTTC
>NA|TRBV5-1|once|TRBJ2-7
CASSLNPGSSYEQYF
TGCGCCAGCAGCTTGAATCCTGGGAGCTCCTACGAGCAGTACTTC
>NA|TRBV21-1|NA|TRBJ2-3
CASSNPSEGGRACHTQYF
TGTGCCAGCAGCAATCCTAGTGAGGGCGGGAGGGCCTGTCATACGCAGTATTTT
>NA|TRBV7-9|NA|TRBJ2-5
CASSLWADLETQYF
TGTGCCAGCAGCTTATGGGCGGACCTAGAGACCCAGTACTTC
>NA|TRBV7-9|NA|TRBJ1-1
CASRRDIGRDTEAFF
TGTGCCAGCCGGCGGGACATCGGAAGGGACACTGAAGCTTTCTTT
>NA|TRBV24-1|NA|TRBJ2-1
CATSDPRVGGNEQFF
TGTGCCACCAGTGACCCACGAGTTGGGGGTAATGAGCAGTTCTTC
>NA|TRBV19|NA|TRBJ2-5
CASSIAWGPETQYF
TGTGCCAGTAGTATAGCGTGGGGACCAGAGACCCAGTACTTC
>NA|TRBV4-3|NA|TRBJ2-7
CASSQETGKAALEQYF
TGCGCCAGCAGCCAAGAAACAGGAAAGGCCGCCCTCGAGCAGTACTTC
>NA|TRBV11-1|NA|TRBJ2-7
CASTADRYTYEQYF
TGTGCCAGCACCGCAGACAGATACACCTACGAGCAGTACTTC
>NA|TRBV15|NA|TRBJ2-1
CATSREFSRDEQFF
TGTGCCACCAGCAGAGAATTCAGTAGGGATGAGCAGTTCTTC
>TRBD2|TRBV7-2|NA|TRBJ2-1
CASSSGLAGVANEQFF
TGTGCCAGCAGCTCAGGACTAGCGGGAGTAGCGAATGAGCAGTTCTTC
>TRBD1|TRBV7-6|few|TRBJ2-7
CASSPGTAVYEQYF
TGTGCCAGCAGCCCCGGGACAGCAGTCTACGAGCAGTACTTC
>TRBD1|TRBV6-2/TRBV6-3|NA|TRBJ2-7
CASSIRDRGYEQYF
TGTGCCAGCAGTATCCGGGACAGGGGCTACGAGCAGTACTTC
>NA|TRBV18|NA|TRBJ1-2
CASSPTVGGDYGYTF
TGTGCCAGCTCACCCACGGTTGGAGGGGACTATGGCTACACCTTC
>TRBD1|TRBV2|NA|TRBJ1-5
CASSADREDQPQHF
TGTGCCAGCAGCGCCGACAGGGAGGATCAGCCCCAGCATTTT
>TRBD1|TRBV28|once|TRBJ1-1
CASSLPTGVTEAFF
TGTGCCAGCAGTTTACCGACAGGGGTCACTGAAGCTTTCTTT
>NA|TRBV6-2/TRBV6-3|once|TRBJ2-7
CASSYGGMGSYEQYF
TGTGCCAGCAGTTATGGGGGAATGGGATCCTACGAGCAGTACTTC
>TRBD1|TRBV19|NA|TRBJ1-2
CASSLSHLGGCTF
TGTGCCAGTAGTCTCAGCCACCTAGGGGGCTGCACCTTC
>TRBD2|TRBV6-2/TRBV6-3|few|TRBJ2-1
CASSYSPTSGLYNEQFF
TGTGCCAGCAGTTACTCCCCGACTAGCGGGTTATACAATGAGCAGTTCTTC
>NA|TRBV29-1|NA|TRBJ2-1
CSVGPTGVRNEQFF
TGCAGCGTGGGGCCCACGGGGGTAAGGAATGAGCAGTTCTTC
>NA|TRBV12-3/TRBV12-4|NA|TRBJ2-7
CASSSGSGYEQYF
TGTGCCAGCAGCTCGGGTAGCGGCTACGAGCAGTACTTC
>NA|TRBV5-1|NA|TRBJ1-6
CASGPNSPLHF
TGCGCCAGCGGACCCAATTCACCCCTCCACTTT
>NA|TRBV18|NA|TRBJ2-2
CASSPLSLGELFF
TGTGCCAGCTCCCCCCTGAGTCTCGGGGAGCTGTTTTTT
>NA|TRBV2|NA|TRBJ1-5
CASRYRSGNQPQHF
TGTGCCAGCAGGTACAGGAGTGGCAATCAGCCCCAGCATTTT
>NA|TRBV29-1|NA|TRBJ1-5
CSVVIPGSNQPQHF
TGCAGCGTTGTTATTCCCGGGAGCAATCAGCCCCAGCATTTT
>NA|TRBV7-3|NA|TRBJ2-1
CASSFQDGIYNEQFF
TGTGCCAGCAGCTTTCAGGACGGCATATACAATGAGCAGTTCTTC
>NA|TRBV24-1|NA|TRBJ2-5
CATSDFKDKETQYF
TGTGCCACCAGTGATTTTAAGGATAAAGAGACCCAGTACTTC
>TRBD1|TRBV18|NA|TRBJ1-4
CASSPPGQSSNEKLFF
TGTGCCAGCTCACCGCCGGGACAGAGCAGTAATGAAAAACTGTTTTTT
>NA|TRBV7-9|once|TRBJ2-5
CASRESETQYF
TGTGCCAGCAGAGAGTCGGAGACCCAGTACTTC
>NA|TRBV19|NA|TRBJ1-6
CASSTGQNHNSPLHF
TGTGCCAGTAGTACCGGACAGAACCATAATTCACCCCTCCACTTT
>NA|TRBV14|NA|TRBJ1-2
CASSQPGDYGYTF
TGTGCCAGCAGCCAACCGGGGGACTATGGCTACACCTTC
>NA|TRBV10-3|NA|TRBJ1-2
CAISERAGSHGYTF
TGTGCCATCAGTGAGCGAGCGGGATCCCATGGCTACACCTTC
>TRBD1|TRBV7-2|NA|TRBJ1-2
CASSAWDRGEPLSDTF
TGTGCCAGCAGCGCCTGGGACAGGGGGGAGCCTTTGTCCGACACCTTC
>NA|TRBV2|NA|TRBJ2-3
CASSEIPPGRGSTDTQYF
TGTGCCAGCAGTGAAATCCCCCCCGGGCGAGGGAGTACAGATACGCAGTATTTT
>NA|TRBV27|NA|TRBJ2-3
CASSLRAPRKADTQYF
TGTGCCAGCAGTTTAAGAGCTCCGCGGAAAGCAGATACGCAGTATTTT
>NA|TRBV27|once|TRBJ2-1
CASTVTPYSNEQFF
TGTGCCAGCACCGTTACCCCATATTCCAATGAGCAGTTCTTC
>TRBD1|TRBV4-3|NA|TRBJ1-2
CASSQDRDSYYGYTF
TGCGCCAGCAGCCAAGATAGGGACAGCTACTATGGCTACACCTTC
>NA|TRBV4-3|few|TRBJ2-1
CASSQDMGSGADEQFF
TGCGCCAGCAGCCAAGATATGGGGTCAGGGGCGGATGAGCAGTTCTTC
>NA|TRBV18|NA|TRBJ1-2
CASSLSWDGDGYTF
TGTGCCAGCTCACTAAGTTGGGACGGCGATGGCTACACCTTC
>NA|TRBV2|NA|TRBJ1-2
CASRENSGLSGRYTF
TGTGCCAGCAGGGAGAACTCGGGACTCAGCGGGCGCTACACCTTC
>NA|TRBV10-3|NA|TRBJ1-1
CAISRTRGKDTEAFF
TGTGCCATCAGTCGTACCAGGGGAAAGGACACTGAAGCTTTCTTT
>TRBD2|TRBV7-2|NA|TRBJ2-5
CASSLGAGGPRAQYF
TGTGCCAGCAGCTTAGGGGCGGGAGGACCGCGGGCCCAGTACTTC
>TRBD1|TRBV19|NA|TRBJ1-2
CASSRERDRANYGYTF
TGTGCCAGTAGTAGGGAACGGGACAGAGCTAACTATGGCTACACCTTC
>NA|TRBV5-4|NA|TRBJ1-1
CASSVGQTGTEAFF
TGTGCCAGCAGCGTTGGACAGACGGGGACTGAAGCTTTCTTT
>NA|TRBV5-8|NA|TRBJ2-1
CASSQNRDNEQFF
TGTGCCAGCAGCCAAAACCGGGACAATGAGCAGTTCTTC
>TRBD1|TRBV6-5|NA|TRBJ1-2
CASTPRGRGDGYTF
TGTGCCAGCACCCCTAGGGGCAGGGGGGATGGCTACACCTTC
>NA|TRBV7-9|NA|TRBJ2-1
CASSLVAGKQFF
TGTGCCAGCAGCTTAGTTGCGGGAAAGCAGTTCTTC
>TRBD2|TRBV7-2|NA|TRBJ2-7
CASSLILAGVYEQYF
TGTGCCAGCAGCTTAATCCTAGCGGGAGTCTACGAGCAGTACTTC